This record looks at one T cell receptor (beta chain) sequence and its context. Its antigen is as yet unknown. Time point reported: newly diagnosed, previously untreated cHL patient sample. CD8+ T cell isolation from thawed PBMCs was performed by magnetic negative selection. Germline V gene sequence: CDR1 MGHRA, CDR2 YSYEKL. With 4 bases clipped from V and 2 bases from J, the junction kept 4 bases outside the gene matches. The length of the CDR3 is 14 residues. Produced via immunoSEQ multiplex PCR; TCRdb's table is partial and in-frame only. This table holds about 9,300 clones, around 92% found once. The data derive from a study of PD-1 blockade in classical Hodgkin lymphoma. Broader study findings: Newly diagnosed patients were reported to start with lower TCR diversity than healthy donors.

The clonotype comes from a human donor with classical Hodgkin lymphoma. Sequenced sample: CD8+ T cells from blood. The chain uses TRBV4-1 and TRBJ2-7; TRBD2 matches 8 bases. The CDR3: CASSLTGLAYEQYF. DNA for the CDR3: TGCGCCAGCAGCCTCACGGGACTAGCCTACGAGCAGTACTTC.